Described below is a single T cell receptor (beta chain) sequence and its context. The antigen is undetermined. Clones were sequenced by immunoSEQ multiplex PCR, and TCRdb holds only the in-frame ones, with some missing. The sample records 130,000 or so clones, about 94% being singletons. These data belong to a study of T cell responses to AZD1222 COVID-19 vaccine. Study-wide results and limits: CD4 TCRs covered the whole spike, strongest at regions 160-218 and 743-854. The study reported that nearly half of spike-specific TCRs target unmutated variant regions. The donor group comprised mostly white British people and more females; the analysis possibly underestimated clonal diversity.

Germline CDR1 reads SEHNR; CDR2 reads FQNEAQ (reference sequence). The length of the CDR3 is 14 residues. V lost 2 bases and J lost 16; bases outside the gene matches: 9. The V and J genes are TRBV7-9 and TRBJ2-1, with 12 nucleotides matching TRBD2. The TCR comes from an adult in good health. The material sequenced was peripheral blood, taken on day 0 of AZD1222 vaccination. CDR3 in DNA: TGTGCCAGCAGCTTAACCGCGACTAGCGGGAGCCTTTTCTTC. Protein sequence: CASSLTATSGSLFF.